What follows is one TCR beta chain and its context. This clonotype is regarded as medium-sized (0.01 to 0.1%). Its antigen target is currently unknown. The input lacks base qualities; no much larger clone sits a single base away. TCRdb shows the sequencer as Illumina MiSeq. TRB rearrangements were amplified by multiplex PCR with BIOMED2 TRB-A/B primer pools. Illumina-compatible adapters and 7-nucleotide sample barcodes were added to the amplicons in two consecutive PCRs. Phusion HS II polymerase was used for all library PCRs. The amplicons were purified from gel with the NucleoSpin Gel and PCR Clean-up kit, measured on Qubit, and combined at 4 to 4.5 nM. Amplicon pool quality was checked on an Agilent 2100 Bioanalyzer before Illumina next-generation sequencing. The study's own analysis went as follows. TRB rearrangements were annotated with MiXCR 3.0.8 using the default MiXCR reference library. Non-productive reads and sequences with fewer than 2 reads were excluded, and each unique CDR3 nucleotide sequence counted as one clone. R 3.5.1 was used to calculate clonality, diversity, richness and V-J gene usage. GLIPH2 was used to cluster TCRs by CDR3 similarity, and OLGA was used to calculate generation probabilities. GLIPH2 clusters were kept only when the clusters contained at least four unique TCR clonotypes present in at least three individuals. TCRdb took the public reads, trimmed them with fastp at Q25, ran MiXCR for clone calling and kept in-frame beta chains. Identical CDR3 protein sequences are pooled into one entry, listed with their most common genes and DNA. TCRdb, rather than the study authors, made the V and J calls. Across this sample there are thousands of distinct CDR3 sequences, with roughly a fifth seen only once. The ten biggest clones cover roughly a fifth of the sample.

The data stem from a study of T and B cells in COVID-19 patients (dated by TCRdb to 2020 to 2022). At the level of the whole study: In this study, adaptive immunity was profiled in COVID-19 patients who either had active infection or had recovered, using TRB and IGH repertoire sequencing of peripheral blood. For the repertoire analyses, the comparison was an age-matched reference group of a few dozen healthy donors who were negative for COVID-19 antibodies. A couple of patients were in both the active and recovered cohorts because samples existed from active disease and from after recovery. Of the 20 to 25 patients in the active-infection cohort, approximately 12 were critically ill and needed mechanical ventilation or ECMO. The recovered cohort had a median age of about 30 years, compared with 67 years in the active-infection cohort. A recovered cohort was made up of about 19 patients contributing under 25 samples, mostly after mild to moderate COVID-19 managed as outpatients. As many as 9 follow-up blood samples were collected from each patient, and in some individuals these samples spanned different disease stages. Over 8 million TCR sequences were analysed in a TCR and BCR sequence repository that covered approximately 40 patients and approximately 69 time points. Of the roughly 21 patients in the active-infection cohort, some 17 had comorbidities associated with unfavorable COVID-19 outcome. Study-wide findings and limitations: TRBV/TRBJ gene usage was reported as strongly skewed in patients with COVID-19. The cohort was considered too small to assess HLA contributions to COVID-19 susceptibility or severity. A total of 2,000 to 2,500 TCR clusters were exclusive to the recovered cohort, and around 32 of those clusters were low-pGen clusters. Blood samples obtained from mildly ill patients during symptoms, as well as early samples obtained from severe cases, were available only in scarce numbers. TRB repertoires were found to be highly clonal in active COVID-19, whereas diversity and richness at recovery were found to rise above healthy donor levels. The reported TCR clusters were stated to require prospective validation before clinical use. Specific T cell subsets (CD4+/Treg/CD8+) and sorted SARS-CoV-2-responsive or tetramer+ T cells had not yet been sequenced, and these experiments were ongoing.

Relative to germline, V is missing 7 bases and J is missing 5 bases, with 11 bases of the junction outside any gene match. From the germline V gene (reference sequence), CDR1 is SGHNT and CDR2 is YYREEE. The CDR3 contains 14 residues, cysteine and phenylalanine counted. The read is trimmed to its CDR3 DNA, 42 bases read in frame from base 1. TRB repertoires were amplified using about 240-550 ng of genomic DNA isolated from blood. This receptor was identified in a human donor with active COVID-19. The rearrangement combines TRBV5-4 with TRBJ2-5; 7 bases in the middle match TRBD1. Sequencing used blood. The encoded CDR3 is CASREKGAYETQYF. The bases read TGTGCCAGCCGCGAAAAGGGGGCTTACGAGACCCAGTACTTC.